What follows is one TCR beta chain and its context. This clonotype has at least ten counts. The specificity of this receptor is unknown. No base qualities exist here, and no much larger clone lies one base off it. This sample is drawn from a study of T cells in Graves' hyperthyroidism and ophthalmopathy (dated by TCRdb to between 2018 and 2021). Regarding the research as a whole: Peripheral blood was collected at initial diagnosis, before any treatment. A discovery cohort of 95 to 100 patients, about 44 with Graves' ophthalmopathy and about 58 with stable Graves' hyperthyroidism, was used to find distinguishing TCR V-J signatures. An independent validation cohort of some 18 hyperthyroidism patients and 17 patients who later progressed to ophthalmopathy tested prospective prediction of ophthalmopathy. The approximately 100 discovery patients were randomly divided into training and test sets at a 7:3 ratio. In addition, the study compared T-cell repertoires in thyroid tissue and in blood from roughly 6 Graves' hyperthyroidism patients. Once sampling was done, hyperthyroidism patients were given methimazole at a starting dose of 30 mg daily, whereas ophthalmopathy patients were given high-dose intravenous methylprednisolone. The paper reports TCR Vbeta CDR3 sequencing of about 140 peripheral blood samples: around 41 ophthalmopathy, about 75 hyperthyroidism and around 17 progressor patients. Study-level results and caveats: In validation, the model predicted progression to ophthalmopathy a median of 6.5 months before onset, with approximately 68% sensitivity and 72.22% specificity. Most expanded thyroid clonotypes (frequency above 0.001) were also detected in blood, suggesting blood repertoires may reflect thyroid immune responses. No statistical method was used to set the sample size in advance, and investigators knew the group allocation. Ophthalmopathy was separated from stable hyperthyroidism by a 13 V-J signature model, with 85% to 90% sensitivity and just over 81% specificity obtained in cross-validation and 80%/75% obtained in testing.

Stable Graves' hyperthyroidism was defined as no progression to ophthalmopathy during 18 months of follow-up. Hyperthyroidism patients were aged 18 to 65 years and newly diagnosed, with disease duration of less than 2 months. Exclusion was applied to patients with uncontrolled infections, other autoimmune diseases, pregnancy or lactation. Diagnoses were established on the basis of clinical symptoms, serum thyroxine and TRAb, thyroid ultrasound, and orbital computed tomography. PBMCs were separated from under 12 ml of fresh peripheral blood using Ficoll-Paque density gradient centrifugation. Total RNA was extracted with Trizol reagent, and quality was checked on an Agilent 2100 Bioanalyzer. V and J are truncated by 5 bases and 2 bases respectively, leaving an intervening sequence of 19 bases. Spanning cysteine to phenylalanine, the CDR3 consists of 16 amino acids. The CDR3 DNA has 48 bases and is translated from base 1. The CDR1 and CDR2 encoded by the germline V gene are MNHEY and SVGEGT.

TCR beta CDR3 regions were amplified from RNA transcripts. The first round of RT-PCR for the TCR CDR3 was performed with the HTBI primer set and the Qiagen OneStep RT-PCR kit. The libraries were constructed in a second round of multiplex PCR and then size-selected and purified. Sequencing of the libraries was done on an Illumina HiSeq2000 using paired-end 100 bp reads. The original methods were these. SOAPnuke was used to process the raw data, removing reads that contained adapters or uncalled bases, had a mean Phred below 15, or lacked an exact match to the constant primer or identifier. COPE v1.2.5 was used to merge the high-quality paired reads, and each unique nucleotide sequence was defined as a clonotype. MiTCR v1.1 was used to align clonotypes to the IMGT TRBV, TRBD and TRBJ reference segments. Only V-J combinations with frequency above 0.0001, covering 99% to 99.2% of repertoires, were analysed. A TCS score was defined as the ratio of F50 (clonal expansion) to E x V (chaos), with BLOSUM62-based TCRdist applied between CDR3 peptides within each V-J. Welch's t-statistics and random forest reduced several hundred V-J features to 10 to 15, which were used in a naive Bayes classifier (R e1071). TCRdb reworked the public reads: Q25 trimming with fastp, MiXCR clone assembly, productive beta chains retained. For every CDR3 protein sequence, its rows merge into one entry that carries the most common genes and DNA. TCRdb's processing, not the authors', yielded these V and J calls. Recorded for this sample are approximately 410,000 distinct CDR3 sequences; approximately 15% of them occurred a single time. The ten largest account for 5.3% of the sample.

Sequencing was performed on blood. This sequence uses TRBV6-2 or TRBV6-3 and TRBJ2-7, with no reliable assignment of the D segment. This TCR came from a woman in her late teens or twenties with Graves' hyperthyroidism. The DNA sequence is given as TGTGCCAGCAGTAAAGACGGCCGGACCTATACCTACGAGCAGTACTTC. Its amino acids are CASSKDGRTYTYEQYF.